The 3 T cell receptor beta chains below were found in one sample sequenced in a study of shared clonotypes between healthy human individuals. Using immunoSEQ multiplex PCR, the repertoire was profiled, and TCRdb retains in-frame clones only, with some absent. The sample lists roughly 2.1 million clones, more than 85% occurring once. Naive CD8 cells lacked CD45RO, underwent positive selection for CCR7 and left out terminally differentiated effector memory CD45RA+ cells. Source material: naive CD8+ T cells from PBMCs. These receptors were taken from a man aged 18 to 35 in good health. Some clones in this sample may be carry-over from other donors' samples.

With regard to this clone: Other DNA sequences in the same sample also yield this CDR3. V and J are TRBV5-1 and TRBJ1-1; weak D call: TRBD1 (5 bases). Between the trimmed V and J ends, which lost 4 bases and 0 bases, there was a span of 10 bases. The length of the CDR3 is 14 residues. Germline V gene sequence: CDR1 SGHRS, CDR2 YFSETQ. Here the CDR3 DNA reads TGCGCCAGCAGCGGGGGACGCATGAACACTGAAGCTTTCTTT. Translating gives CASSGGRMNTEAFF.

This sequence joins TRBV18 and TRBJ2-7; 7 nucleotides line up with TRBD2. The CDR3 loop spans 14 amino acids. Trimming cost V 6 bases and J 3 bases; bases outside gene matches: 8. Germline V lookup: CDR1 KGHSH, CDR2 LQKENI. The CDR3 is CASSGGGEIYEQYF. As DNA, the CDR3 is TGTGCCAGCTCGGGGGGAGGGGAGATCTACGAGCAGTACTTC.

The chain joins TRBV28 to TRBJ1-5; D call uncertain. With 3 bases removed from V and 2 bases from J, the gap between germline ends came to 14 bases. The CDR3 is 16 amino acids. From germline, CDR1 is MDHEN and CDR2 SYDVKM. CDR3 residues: CASSFILSEGNQPQHF. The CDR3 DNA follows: TGTGCCAGCAGTTTTATTTTATCGGAAGGCAATCAGCCCCAGCATTTT.